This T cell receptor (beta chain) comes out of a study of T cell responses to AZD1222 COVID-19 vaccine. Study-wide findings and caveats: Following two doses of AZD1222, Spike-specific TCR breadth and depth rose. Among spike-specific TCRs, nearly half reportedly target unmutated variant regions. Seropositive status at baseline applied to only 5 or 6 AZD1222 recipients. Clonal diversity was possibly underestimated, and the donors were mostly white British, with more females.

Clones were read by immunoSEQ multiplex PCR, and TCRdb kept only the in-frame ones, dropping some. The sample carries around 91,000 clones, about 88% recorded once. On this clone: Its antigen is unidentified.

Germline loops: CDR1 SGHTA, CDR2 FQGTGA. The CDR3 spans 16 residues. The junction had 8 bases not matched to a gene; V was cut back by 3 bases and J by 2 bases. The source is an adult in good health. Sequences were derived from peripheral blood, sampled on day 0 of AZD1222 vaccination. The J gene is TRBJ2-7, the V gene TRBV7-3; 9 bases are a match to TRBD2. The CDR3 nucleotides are TGTGCCAGCAGCTTCCCTCTAGCGGGGATACCCTACGAGCAGTACTTC. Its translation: CASSFPLAGIPYEQYF.